One sample yielded the 22 T cell receptor beta chains listed below, sequenced in a study of cytomegalovirus exposure and HLA in healthy donors. PCR primers comprised 60 Vbeta and 13 Jbeta primers. The repertoire was sequenced with immunoSEQ multiplex PCR; TCRdb's copy has only in-frame clones and lacks some. The data show approximately 280,000 clones, around 90% seen once. The specimen was PBMCs. The receptors derive from a young woman in good health and CMV-seronegative.

This clone was seen a single time. This sequence joins TRBV28 and TRBJ1-1; maybe TRBD1 (6 bases). V was clipped by 5 bases and J by 2 bases, with 18 bases between them. This CDR3 comprises 16 residues. Germline CDR1 MDHEN, CDR2 SYDVKM. CDR3 nucleotides: TGTGCCAGCAGTCCCCCCAGGGGTTGGGGAAACACTGAAGCTTTCTTT. Translated, it gives CASSPPRGWGNTEAFF.

V and J are TRBV2 and TRBJ1-1; D is undetermined. CDR1 SNHLY and CDR2 FYNNEI come from the germline V gene. The CDR3 runs 13 residues. Trimming shortened V by 10 bases and J by 4 bases, and 16 bases separated the two germline ends. The CDR3 spells CATWLNSGTEAFF. The CDR3 region has the DNA TGTGCCACCTGGTTAAACTCGGGCACTGAAGCTTTCTTT.

The rearrangement links TRBV7-9 to TRBJ1-2; 8 bases match TRBD1. The V gene end was trimmed by 5 bases and the J gene end by 4 bases; junction bases not matched to a gene: 18. The germline V gene has CDR1 SEHNR and CDR2 FQNEAQ (reference sequence). The CDR3 runs to 18 residues. The CDR3 coding sequence is TGTGCCAGCAGCCACCCCGGGACAGGTAAAGATCCTGTCTATGGCTACACCTTC. This encodes CASSHPGTGKDPVYGYTF.

As concerns this clone: Different DNA sequences within this sample yield the same CDR3. The chain links TRBV2 to TRBJ2-5, with 7 nucleotides matching TRBD1. Per the germline V gene, CDR1 is SNHLY and CDR2 is FYNNEI. The CDR3 consists of 13 residues. V was pared by 6 bases and J by 1 base, with 2 bases of the junction left unmatched. CDR3 sequence: CASSRDSQETQYF. DNA for the CDR3: TGTGCCAGCAGCCGGGACAGCCAAGAGACCCAGTACTTC.

This clone has more than one count but fewer than ten. This chain's CDR3 is CASKQTSGANVLTF. The CDR3 DNA is TGCGCCAGCAAACAAACCTCTGGGGCCAACGTCCTGACTTTC. The chain combines TRBV5-1 with TRBJ2-6; D gene ambiguous. The V gene lost 6 bases and the J gene lost 0 bases, with 7 bases spanning the gap. Germline CDR1 reads SGHRS; CDR2 reads YFSETQ. The CDR3 runs to 14 residues.

V gene TRBV10-3 combines with J gene TRBJ2-2; perhaps TRBD1 as D (6 bases). Germline lookup yields CDR1 ENHRY and CDR2 SYGVKD. Trimming shortened V by 10 bases and J by 0 bases, and 12 bases separated the two germline ends. The CDR3 totals 14 residues. The DNA for the CDR3 is TGTGCCAGCCTACAGGGAACGAACACCGGGGAGCTGTTTTTT. It translates to CASLQGTNTGELFF.

This clone was recorded at least ten times. The rearrangement links TRBV14 to TRBJ1-4, with 10 positions matching TRBD1. With 1 base clipped from V and 11 bases from J, the junction kept 4 bases outside the gene matches. The CDR3 length is 14 residues. Germline V CDR1 and CDR2: SGHDN, FVKESK. CDR3 coding DNA: TGTGCCAGCAGCCAAGTTAGGACAGGGGGGAAACTGTTTTTT. Translating gives CASSQVRTGGKLFF.

V and J are TRBV10-3 and TRBJ2-2; D gene ambiguous. Germline values: CDR1 ENHRY, CDR2 SYGVKD. V was pared by 6 bases and J by 2 bases, with 13 bases between. This CDR3 has 15 amino acids. CDR3 sequence (DNA): TGTGCCATCAGCCAAAGACGGGTCAACACCGGGGAGCTGTTTTTT. The encoded protein is CAISQRRVNTGELFF.

The chain uses TRBV6-5 and TRBJ2-1; D is perhaps TRBD2 (5 bases). The length of the CDR3 is 15 residues. Between the trimmed V and J ends, which lost 1 base and 6 bases, there was a span of 13 bases. Germline assignment: CDR1 MNHEY and CDR2 SVGAGI. CDR3 region: CASSYWVEGSNEQFF. CDR3 DNA sequence: TGTGCCAGCAGTTACTGGGTCGAAGGGAGCAATGAGCAGTTCTTC.

The rearrangement joins TRBV7-9 to TRBJ1-2, with D possibly being TRBD1 (5 bases). V was pared by 1 base and J by 9 bases, with 9 bases between. The germline CDR1 and CDR2 sequences are SEHNR and FQNEAQ (reference sequence). This CDR3 is built from 12 residues. This CDR3 reads CASSLVGESYTF. The CDR3, as DNA: TGTGCCAGCAGCTTAGTAGGGGAAAGCTACACCTTC.

The chain uses TRBV4-2 and TRBJ2-2, with TRBD1 matching over 7 bases. The CDR3 has 17 residues. The germline V gene has CDR1 LGHNA and CDR2 YNFKEQ. V was pared by 1 base and J by 2 bases, with 7 bases of the junction left unmatched. CDR3 coding DNA: TGTGCCAGCAGCCAAGGACAGGGAACACTCAACACCGGGGAGCTGTTTTTT. Protein: CASSQGQGTLNTGELFF.

The J gene is TRBJ2-4, the V gene TRBV7-2; 10 bases map to TRBD2. J lost 0 bases, V lost 4 bases, and 9 bases had no gene match. The length of the CDR3 is 18 residues. Germline V gene data show CDR1 as SGHTA and CDR2 as FQGNSA. As DNA, the CDR3 is TGTGCCAGCAGCTCCCCCTTAGCGGGGGGTCTAGCCAAAAACATTCAGTACTTC. Amino acids: CASSSPLAGGLAKNIQYF.

The V gene is TRBV5-1, the J gene TRBJ1-1; 10 bases fit TRBD1. V dropped 8 bases and J dropped 1; count of bases not matched to a gene: 11. The CDR3 is 16 residues long. Per germline, CDR1 SGHRS and CDR2 YFSETQ. The CDR3 sequence is CASNTRDRGTNTEAFF. The DNA of the CDR3 is TGCGCCAGTAACACCCGGGACAGGGGAACGAACACTGAAGCTTTCTTT.

V and J are TRBV10-2 and TRBJ2-5; TRBD2 might be the D (6 bases). Per germline, CDR1 WSHSY and CDR2 SAAADI. V lost 0 bases, J lost 8 bases, and 13 bases lay in between. The CDR3 spans 14 residues. CDR3 in amino acids: CASSESGWGTTQYF. As DNA, the CDR3 is TGCGCCAGCAGTGAGTCGGGGTGGGGGACTACCCAGTACTTC.

V gene TRBV5-6 combines with J gene TRBJ2-2; a weak D match, TRBD1 (7 bases). The CDR3 consists of 16 residues. Trimming removed 4 bases from V and 3 bases from J, with 16 bases in between. From germline, CDR1 is SGHDT and CDR2 YYEEEE. The DNA of the CDR3 is TGTGCCAGCAGCCGGGGGACAGTGGGCTACACCGGGGAGCTGTTTTTT. Translation: CASSRGTVGYTGELFF.

The V and J genes are TRBV5-1 and TRBJ2-7, with D possibly being TRBD1 (6 bases). The CDR3 contains 15 residues. Germline lookup yields CDR1 SGHRS and CDR2 YFSETQ. V lost 4 bases and J 1 base, leaving 15 bases between the germline ends. CDR3 protein: CASSLRWDNSYEQYF. In DNA, the CDR3 is TGCGCCAGCAGCCTCCGTTGGGACAATTCCTACGAGCAGTACTTC. Together with reference TRBV5-1 and TRBJ2-7, the CDR3 gives the full variable domain: KAGVTQTPRYLIKTRGQQVTLSCSPISGHRSVSWYQQTPGQGLQFLFEYFSETQRNKGNFPGRFSGRQFSNSRSEMNVSTLELGDSALYLCASSLRWDNSYEQYFGPGTRLTVT.

This sequence joins TRBV19 and TRBJ1-1; TRBD1 might be the D (6 bases). CDR1 and CDR2 from the germline V gene are LNHDA and SQIVND (reference sequence). The CDR3 has 14 residues. Trimming cost V 4 bases and J 1 base, with 10 bases left between them. The CDR3 region has the DNA TGTGCCAGTAGTAAACGGACAGAGAACACTGAAGCTTTCTTT. The encoded protein is CASSKRTENTEAFF.

The chain uses TRBV11-2 and TRBJ2-7, with D maybe TRBD1 (5 bases). CDR3 length: 14 amino acids. With 1 base removed from V and 3 bases from J, the gap between germline ends came to 10 bases. Germline CDR1 is SGHAT and CDR2 is FQNNGV. The CDR3 region has the DNA TGTGCCAGCAGCTTAGGGGGCCTGAACTACGAGCAGTACTTC. Translating it yields CASSLGGLNYEQYF.

The chain employs TRBV18 and TRBJ1-1; D is ambiguous. Deletions cut 6 bases from V and 3 bases from J, with 14 bases between. The CDR3 runs 14 residues. Germline CDR1 and CDR2: KGHSH and LQKENI. The DNA for the CDR3 is TGTGCCAGCTCTGGATTTCGCGGGGACACTGAAGCTTTCTTT. Amino acid sequence: CASSGFRGDTEAFF.

DNA of the CDR3: TGTGCCAGTAGTATAGACTTTTCGACAGGCTTTTCCTACGAGCAGTACTTC. It translates to CASSIDFSTGFSYEQYF. This chain joins TRBV19 and TRBJ2-7; TRBD1 is a possible D gene (6 bases). This CDR3 is 17 amino acids long. Germline V gives CDR1 LNHDA, CDR2 SQIVND (reference sequence). V shed 0 bases and J shed 1 base, with 16 bases lying between them.

The chain links TRBV6-4 to TRBJ2-3, with 11 bases lining up with TRBD2. This CDR3 is built from 15 residues. In germline, CDR1 is MRHNA, CDR2 SNTAGT. V dropped 4 bases and J dropped 2; count of bases not matched to a gene: 2. The chain's CDR3 is CASSATSGATDTQYF. In DNA form, the CDR3 reads TGTGCCAGCAGTGCGACTAGCGGGGCCACAGATACGCAGTATTTT.

The V and J genes are TRBV28 and TRBJ2-7; perhaps TRBD1 as D (6 bases). V shed 3 bases and J shed 2 bases, with 14 bases lying between them. The germline V gene has CDR1 MDHEN and CDR2 SYDVKM. This CDR3 has 15 residues. This chain's CDR3 is CASSLPGTFPYEQYF. Written as DNA, the CDR3 is TGTGCCAGCAGTTTGCCCGGGACATTTCCCTACGAGCAGTACTTC.